This T cell receptor (beta chain) came from a study of cytomegalovirus exposure and HLA in healthy donors (dated by TCRdb to 2017 to 2019). Describing the broader study: An earlier analysis of 587 of the donors reported roughly 300 Gb of sequence data and around 110 million unique TCR beta sequences obtained from some 170 million T cells. An early release covering 550 to 700 HLA-typed donors comprised 250 to 350 gigabases of sequencing data and around 85 million unique TCR sequences. The genetic ancestry cluster associated with self-reported Caucasian donors included roughly 84% of the 398 genotyped donors. The study aimed to test whether signatures of past pathogen exposure could be identified by cataloging public T cell receptors. The T cell repertoires of several hundred subjects were profiled by immunosequencing and related to cytomegalovirus serostatus. Along with the approximately 700-subject first cohort, a separate validation cohort of over a hundred different subjects was used. The study combined high-throughput TCR immunosequencing, statistical association of individual TCRs with disease status, and machine learning to predict cytomegalovirus infection status. A later analysis re-examined previously published TCR beta repertoires from just over 650 donors and added high-resolution HLA genotyping to investigate patterns of TCR occurrence. In the later analysis, no new phenotypic data were used to find candidate immune exposures; instead, reliance was placed on TCR beta sequences and their occurrence across donors. In an earlier analysis of roughly 600 of the donors, high-throughput TCR beta sequencing was used to judge whether each TCR beta V gene segment behaved as functional or pseudogenic. Donor age, sex, ethnicity and CMV serostatus were compiled alongside the repertoire data. A later genetic analysis used genome-wide SNP genotypes for about 55% of the 666 donors, treating that subset as a discovery cohort. All discovery cohort repertoires had been generated using a single sequencing platform. HLA typing included class I and class II loci at four-digit resolution. Typing coverage differed by locus: A, B, C, DRB1 and DQB1 were typed in roughly 620-640 donors, DQA1 in approximately 520, DPA1 in around 580, and DPB1 in approximately 450. Roughly five DR-DQ haplotypes were handled as single units for association and clustering because linkage in the cohort was strong. On average, approximately 250,000 unique TCR beta nucleotide sequences were sequenced per donor among 398 genotyped donors of the cohort, with roughly 18% of those sequences being non-productive.

Based on the germline V gene, the CDR1 and CDR2 sequences are SGHTA and FQGNSA. For this chain, trimming is 8 bases at the V end and 4 bases at the J end, and the number of junction bases without a gene match is 15. The cysteine opens and the phenylalanine closes a CDR3 of 16 amino acids. The DNA shown is the 48-base CDR3, in frame from base 1. The full study reports these points: For the cohort, immune exposure information was limited to CMV serostatus. A further reported finding was that TCR beta sequences accurately predicted the HLA-A and HLA-B alleles for most subjects in the first cohort. Specific HLA alleles were associated with over 15,000 TCR beta sequences at a false discovery rate of 0.05 in a later analysis. In a later analysis, HLA-associated TCR beta chains were found to be more clonally expanded and to have lower generation probabilities than equally common non-associated chains. Cytomegalovirus status was reported to be diagnosed by the classifier with high specificity and sensitivity in both the original and validation cohorts. In a later genetic analysis, a missense DCLRE1C variant was associated with V-gene and J-gene trimming of TCR beta chains, and the association was replicated in an independent cohort. According to a later analysis, parvovirus B19, influenza, CMV and Epstein-Barr virus appeared linked to several top co-occurrence clusters. When HLA alleles, especially DR and DQ, strongly co-occurred, attributing TCR associations to individual alleles was difficult. A group of highly shared sequence variants was considered likely to be a technical artifact of the sequencing pipeline. Correlated functional status among segregating V segments might be attributable to linkage disequilibrium, but an unknown experimental factor could not be ruled out. Across donors, most TCR sequences were observed very rarely, whereas some public TCRs were present in many individuals. Some IMGT-functional V segments, including TRBV6-2 and TRBV6-3, could not be told apart with the 87-base-pair reads, so those segments were excluded. The study gave a list of about 150 TCR beta chains associated with cytomegalovirus. The presence/absence analyses assumed that sequencing depth was roughly uniform across donors, and that assumption may not be true. Because some donors lacked HLA typing at each locus, the association tests relied only on the typed subset. A later genetic analysis reported fewer N-insertions in productive TCRs among donors in an Asian-associated ancestry cluster than the roughly 650-donor mean. According to the authors, the approach could potentially be generalized to other disease states and immunological phenotypes. In a later analysis, TCR association rates were found to vary across HLA loci, with the most associated TCRs seen for DRB1 alleles and the fewest for HLA-C alleles. Only TCR beta chains were sequenced in this cohort, and the absence of alpha or paired-chain data limited detectable features. The earlier analysis of 587 of the donors excluded some 15 rarely observed V segments, including chromosome 9 orphons, because counts were too low. In vitro tests confirmed that a few of the cytomegalovirus-associated TCR beta chains recognize cytomegalovirus antigens. In an earlier analysis of fewer than 700 of the donors, most TCR beta V segments appeared in productive rearrangements about 90% or about 30% of the time, broadly matching IMGT annotations. According to a later analysis, most CMV-associated TCR beta chains appeared to be HLA-restricted, and the HLA associations seemed to be driven largely by CMV exposure.

The cohort comprised some 680 healthy bone marrow donors. All cohort members were sampled while nominally healthy, although unrecorded immune exposures were likely present. The donor was CMV seronegative and belonged to the group of over 350 seronegative cohort members. A peripheral blood sample was collected from each donor, and TCR beta sequencing was performed on peripheral blood mononuclear cells. The Qiagen DNeasy Blood Extraction Kit was used to extract genomic DNA from the blood cell samples. Preparation of the library involved the immunoSEQ multiplex PCR assay. A mixture of 60 forward primers for TCR Vbeta segments and 13 reverse primers for TCR Jbeta segments was used in the multiplex PCR. Amplification of the CDR3 region of rearranged TCR beta genes was performed with a multiplex PCR assay on genomic DNA. The amplified TCR beta libraries were sequenced on the Illumina HiSeq System as 87-base-pair reads. The source study handled its data this way. Across the 666 repertoires, a later analysis counted 80 million or so unique TCR beta chains, some 11 million of which were shared by at least two donors. To remove PCR and sequencing errors, raw reads were error-corrected and collapsed into unique sequences using a nearest-neighbor algorithm that merged closely related sequences. To assign V, D and J gene segments, CDR3 sequences were aligned to IMGT reference sequences. For a sequence to be retained, a match of at least six nucleotides to both a V gene segment and a J gene segment was required. Rearrangements were called productive when the CDR3 lacked stop codons and stayed in frame with V and J; all others were non-productive. Following IMGT convention, CDR3 was defined as the stretch from the second conserved V-encoded cysteine to the conserved J-encoded phenylalanine. In an earlier analysis of around 640 of the donors, sequences lacking an unambiguous match to a single V gene segment were excluded. An earlier analysis of 500 to 600 of the donors classified V segments as functional when productive rearrangements were above 56.7% and as segregating when the standard deviation between donors was above 5%. A statistical classification framework was developed to diagnose cytomegalovirus status using the catalog of TCR beta chain sequences. V and J gene assignment, in a later analysis, came from comparing TCR nucleotide sequences with IMGT/GENE-DB human TR gene sequences. The TCRdist pipeline was used in a later analysis to assign CDR3 sequences and most-parsimonious VDJ recombination scenarios. In a later analysis, each TCR beta chain was defined by its CDR3 amino acid sequence together with its V-gene family, and reads lacking a unique V-gene family were excluded. In a later analysis, 450 to 600 highly shared, low-generation-probability nucleotide sequences were removed to address suspected cross-contamination and a sequencing artifact. In a later analysis, a clonal expansion index for each public chain was calculated from normalized within-repertoire ranks of inferred template counts. Generation probabilities in a later analysis came from a VDJ recombination model fitted to out-of-frame rearrangements, and those results were checked against IGoR. In a later analysis, hypergeometric tests were used to score TCR-TCR, TCR-HLA and TCR-CMV co-occurrence, with a repertoire-size bias correction applied to TCR pairs. False discovery rates were estimated in a later analysis by permuting HLA or CMV assignments 20 times. In a later analysis, co-occurring TCRs were grouped using DBSCAN, with TCRdist sequence similarity added in when clustering inside HLA-allele-positive subsets. Repertoires with fewer than 30,000 or more than 120,000 public chains were left out of co-occurrence clustering, as were about 5 repertoires with anomalous nucleotide sharing. The source is immuneACCESS, and TCRdb retained only in-frame sequences with V and J called. Part of the clones is not carried over; for the studies checked, unresolved V genes explain less than half of this, and the remainder is unexplained. The V and J calls and clone size come from that table; D and trimming were worked out from the DNA. This sample lists roughly 190,000 clones; about four fifths were detected once. Less than 2.5% of the sample belongs to the ten largest clones.

A remark on this clone: The target of this receptor is not known. No clone much larger than this one lies a single base away; base qualities are absent.

Recombination linked TRBV7-2 to TRBJ2-5, and 8 junction bases match TRBD2. Specimen: PBMCs. The receptor comes from a woman in her 50s in good health and CMV-seronegative. The DNA is as follows: TGTGCCAGCGGCCGGGGTAGCGGGGTTCCGGGAGAGACCCAGTACTTC. It encodes CASGRGSGVPGETQYF.